Listed here are 27 T cell receptor beta chains from one sample, sequenced in a study of blood T cells in healthy people across ages. A second PCR of roughly 7 to 11 cycles used a sample-barcoded 5' primer and a J-beta primer mix. TCRdb reprocessed the 5' RACE reads with MiXCR, giving one entry per CDR3 protein. There are more than 1 million distinct CDR3 sequences in the sample; roughly 45% occur only once, and approximately 19% lies in the top ten. The specimen was blood. The receptors stem from an older woman in good health.

This clonotype has more than one count but fewer than ten. This chain joins TRBV11-2 and TRBJ2-4; D ambiguous. The germline V gene has CDR1 SGHAT and CDR2 FQNNGV. The CDR3 loop spans 15 amino acids. Trimming removed 5 bases from V and 1 base from J, with 12 bases in between. The CDR3 region is CASSPITTAKNIQYF. In nucleotides, the CDR3 is TGTGCCAGCAGCCCAATTACGACGGCCAAAAACATTCAGTACTTC.

The chain joins TRBV12-3 or TRBV12-4 to TRBJ2-1; 8 positions match TRBD2. The trim removed 2 bases at V and 8 bases at J, leaving 8 bases unmatched. The length of the CDR3 is 15 residues. Written as DNA, the CDR3 is TGTGCCAGCAGTTTAAGGCGGGAGGCCCAGGATGAGCAGTTCTTC. Its protein product is CASSLRREAQDEQFF.

The chain employs TRBV20-1 and TRBJ1-6, with 9 bases fitting TRBD1. The J segment lost 6 bases and the V segment lost 1 base, leaving 1 base of the junction unmatched. Germline lookup yields CDR1 DFQATT and CDR2 SNEGSKA (reference sequence). This CDR3 has 14 residues. In nucleotides, the CDR3 is TGCAGTGCTAGAGCGGACAGGGGTAATTCACCCCTCCACTTT. Protein sequence: CSARADRGNSPLHF.

V and J are TRBV6-2 or TRBV6-3 and TRBJ1-1, with TRBD1 matching 7 bases. Germline V gives CDR1 MNHEY, CDR2 SVGEGT. V shed 2 bases and J 1 base; nucleotides not matched to a gene: 10. The CDR3 is 17 amino acids. CDR3 DNA: TGTGCCAGCAGTTACGGATATTCGGGACAGCAGAACACTGAAGCTTTCTTT. This codes for CASSYGYSGQQNTEAFF.

This sequence joins TRBV7-8 and TRBJ2-3, with D perhaps TRBD1 (6 bases). CDR1 and CDR2 from the germline V gene are SGHVS and FQNEAQ. This CDR3 is 18 amino acids long. V dropped 1 base and J dropped 2 bases, with 19 bases sitting between them. CDR3 in DNA: TGTGCCAGCAGCTTAGTAGTAATAGTCACAGGGTCCACAGATACGCAGTATTTT. Protein: CASSLVVIVTGSTDTQYF.

This chain joins TRBV20-1 and TRBJ1-5; no clear D gene. Germline V gives CDR1 DFQATT, CDR2 SNEGSKA (reference sequence). With 0 bases removed from V and 4 bases from J, the gap between germline ends came to 7 bases. This CDR3 is built from 13 residues. The CDR3 DNA reads TGCAGTGCTAGAGAGGGGAGAAATCAGCCCCAGCATTTT. Amino acid sequence: CSAREGRNQPQHF.

In its sample, this clonotype was seen a few times. The V call is TRBV2, the J call TRBJ2-1; 14 nucleotides align to TRBD2. The CDR3 has 14 residues. The germline CDR1 and CDR2 sequences are SNHLY and FYNNEI. The trim removed 10 bases at V and 7 bases at J, leaving 6 bases unmatched. The DNA for the CDR3 is TGTGCCATCCCCCGGACTAGCGGGAGGAATGAGCAGTTCTTC. Residues: CAIPRTSGRNEQFF.

The table lists this clonotype with a few counts. This chain connects TRBV11-2 to TRBJ2-1; 14 nucleotides match TRBD2. The CDR3 has 16 residues. Germline CDR1 SGHAT, CDR2 FQNNGV. Trimming removed 5 bases from V and 5 bases from J; junction bases left unmatched: 5. CDR3: CASSRWGLAGDNEQFF. In nucleotides, the CDR3 is TGTGCCAGCAGCCGATGGGGACTAGCGGGGGACAATGAGCAGTTCTTC.

This sequence joins TRBV7-3 and TRBJ2-3; TRBD2 might be the D (6 bases). The CDR3 sequence is 17 residues long. V lost 1 base, J lost 8 bases, and 22 bases lay in between. Per germline, CDR1 SGHTA and CDR2 FQGTGA. The CDR3 protein is CASSLMGVGGTTATQYF. The CDR3 DNA reads as TGTGCCAGCAGCTTAATGGGTGTGGGCGGGACCACGGCTACGCAGTATTTT.

The chain is built from TRBV20-1 and TRBJ1-5; possibly TRBD1 for D (6 bases). Germline V gene sequence: CDR1 DFQATT, CDR2 SNEGSKA (reference sequence). This CDR3 is built from 14 residues. Trimming removed 2 bases from V and 2 bases from J, with 10 bases in between. The CDR3 bases are TGCAGTGCTAGAAGGGGGGAGGGCAATCAGCCCCAGCATTTT. Encoded protein: CSARRGEGNQPQHF.

This clonotype was observed a handful of times. This sequence joins TRBV12-3 or TRBV12-4 and TRBJ2-5; possibly TRBD2 for D (6 bases). Trimming stripped 6 bases from V and 3 bases from J, with 8 bases between. The CDR3 has 12 residues. The chain's CDR3 is CASRGGEETQYF. CDR3 nucleotides: TGTGCCAGCAGAGGAGGGGAAGAGACCCAGTACTTC.

On this clonotype itself: One junction end does not reproduce the germline sequence, and a read error may be involved. V is TRBV11-1 and J is TRBJ2-4, with D perhaps matching TRBD2 (5 bases). The germline V gene encodes CDR1 SGHAT and CDR2 FQDESV (reference sequence). The CDR3 extends over 21 amino acids. CDR3 region: CASSSGTGVGAVKIAKNIQYF. For the CDR3, the DNA is TGTGCCAGTAGCTCCGGAACTGGAGTAGGAGCGGTAAAGATAGCCAAAAACATTCAGTACTTC.

This clonotype appeared a few times. The J gene is TRBJ2-1, the V gene TRBV3-1; TRBD1 agrees at 8 bases. The germline V gene encodes CDR1 LGHDT and CDR2 YNNKEL (reference sequence). The CDR3 is 14 residues long. The J segment lost 5 bases and the V segment lost 6 bases, leaving 6 bases of the junction unmatched. CDR3 region: CASRPGQDHNEQFF. The CDR3 DNA sequence: TGTGCCAGCAGGCCGGGACAGGACCACAATGAGCAGTTCTTC.

This clonotype was observed a few times. This chain uses TRBV7-6 with TRBJ2-3, with 7 bases matching TRBD1. Germline V CDR1 and CDR2: SGHVS, FNYEAQ. This CDR3 spans 14 amino acids. The junction had 3 bases not matched to a gene; V was cut back by 2 bases and J by 4 bases. CDR3 sequence: CASSLTGESDTQYF. The CDR3 DNA follows: TGTGCCAGCAGCTTAACAGGGGAATCAGATACGCAGTATTTT.

The V call is TRBV10-3, the J call TRBJ2-1; D remains unclear. Trimming stripped 7 bases from V and 2 bases from J, with 12 bases between. From germline, CDR1 is ENHRY and CDR2 SYGVKD. The CDR3 totals 14 residues. This chain's CDR3 is CAITQGIPYNEQFF. The CDR3 bases are TGTGCCATCACACAAGGGATCCCCTACAATGAGCAGTTCTTC.

V and J are TRBV3-1 and TRBJ2-7, with D possibly TRBD2 on 7 matching bases. The V gene's germline CDR1 is LGHDT and CDR2 YNNKEL (reference sequence). The V end lost 3 bases, the J end lost 1 base, and 13 bases lay between the germline ends. The CDR3 is made up of 15 amino acids. The CDR3 region has the DNA TGTGCCAGCAGCCACCCAGGGGAGGGATCCTACGAGCAGTACTTC. Amino acid sequence: CASSHPGEGSYEQYF.

The chain links TRBV20-1 to TRBJ2-2; a possible D gene is TRBD2 (6 bases). Trimming left V 6 bases short and J 5 bases short, with 13 bases between. The length of the CDR3 is 13 residues. CDR1 is DFQATT, CDR2 SNEGSKA, per germline (reference sequence). CDR3 protein: CSASTRRTGELFF. The DNA of the CDR3 is TGCAGTGCCTCGACTAGGAGAACCGGGGAGCTGTTTTTT.

This clonotype was seen a few times. The chain uses TRBV28 and TRBJ2-5; 13 bases fit TRBD2. V shed 6 bases, J shed 1 base, and the junction held 5 bases outside the gene matches. CDR3 size: 16 residues. Germline assignment: CDR1 MDHEN and CDR2 SYDVKM. The CDR3 bases are TGTGCCAGCAGCAGAGGACTAGCGGGAGTCCAAGAGACCCAGTACTTC. Its translation: CASSRGLAGVQETQYF.

In DNA, the CDR3 is TGTGCCAGCAGCTACCGACAGGGGTCGAATGAGCAGTTCTTC. As protein: CASSYRQGSNEQFF. The rearrangement joins TRBV7-6 to TRBJ2-1, with 8 bases fitting TRBD1. V shed 4 bases, J shed 7 bases, and the junction held 6 bases outside the gene matches. The length of the CDR3 is 14 residues. CDR1 is SGHVS and CDR2 is FNYEAQ in the germline V gene.

A few counts support this clonotype. The chain joins TRBV3-1 to TRBJ1-2; D is undetermined. Trimming took 4 bases from V and 4 from J, leaving 7 bases between them. The CDR3 length is 12 residues. The germline gives CDR1 LGHDT, CDR2 YNNKEL (reference sequence). CDR3 DNA: TGTGCCAGCAGCCTCAATCTCTATGGCTACACCTTC. Translated, it gives CASSLNLYGYTF.

With respect to this clonotype: A read error may be the cause here, since a much bigger clone is one base away. This CDR3 is CASSYVYEQYF. Written as DNA, the CDR3 is TGTGCCAGCAGTTACGTCTACGAGCAGTACTTC. The chain has TRBV6-2 or TRBV6-3 and TRBJ2-7, with D uncertain. Trimming pared 2 bases from V and 3 bases from J, leaving 2 bases between. CDR3 length: 11 amino acids. CDR1 and CDR2 from the germline V gene are MNHEY and SVGEGT.

V usage is TRBV15 and J usage is TRBJ2-1, with 8 bases identical to TRBD2. Germline assignment: CDR1 LNHNV and CDR2 YYDKDF (reference sequence). The trim removed 5 bases at V and 3 bases at J, leaving 6 bases unmatched. The CDR3 totals 15 residues. The CDR3 loop reads CATSPLAGNYNEQFF. Written as DNA, the CDR3 is TGTGCCACCAGCCCCTTAGCGGGGAACTACAATGAGCAGTTCTTC.

CDR3 DNA: TGTGCCAGCACCCTGGGACCGGGGGAGACCCAGTACTTC. Its translation is CASTLGPGETQYF. This chain links TRBV5-6 with TRBJ2-5; either TRBD1 or TRBD2 may supply D (5 bases each). Trimming removed 6 bases at V and 5 bases at J, with 14 bases between. Germline CDR1 and CDR2: SGHDT and YYEEEE. This CDR3 comprises 13 residues.

This rearrangement joins TRBV6-2 or TRBV6-3 to TRBJ1-2, with 7 nucleotides matching TRBD1. This CDR3 is 14 amino acids long. Germline V gene lookup returns CDR1 MNHEY and CDR2 SVGEGT. The V segment lost 6 bases and the J segment 0 bases; nucleotides outside the gene matches: 4. CDR3 sequence reads: CASRWDRANYGYTF. CDR3 DNA: TGTGCCAGCAGATGGGACAGAGCTAACTATGGCTACACCTTC.

The CDR3 here is CASSLWGGGNTEAFF. CDR3 sequence (DNA): TGTGCCAGCAGCTTATGGGGCGGTGGGAACACTGAAGCTTTCTTT. The chain is built from TRBV7-6 and TRBJ1-1, with TRBD1 as a possible D gene (5 bases). With 2 bases removed from V and 1 base from J, the gap between germline ends came to 11 bases. CDR1 and CDR2 from the germline V gene are SGHVS and FNYEAQ. This CDR3 region has 15 residues.

The CDR3 here is CSARVGNYNEQFF. The DNA of the CDR3 is TGCAGTGCTAGAGTCGGGAACTACAATGAGCAGTTCTTC. The genes are TRBV20-1 and TRBJ2-1; D possibly corresponds to TRBD2 (5 bases). Germline assignment: CDR1 DFQATT and CDR2 SNEGSKA (reference sequence). This CDR3 contains 13 residues. Trimming cost V 1 base and J 3 bases, with 7 bases left between them.

This clonotype was seen a handful of times. The rearrangement joins TRBV20-1 to TRBJ2-4, with D unclear. Trimming shortened V by 2 bases and J by 0 bases, and 20 bases separated the two germline ends. The germline V gene has CDR1 DFQATT and CDR2 SNEGSKA (reference sequence). The CDR3 is 18 residues long. The CDR3 DNA is TGCAGTGCTAGAATGCCGACGAGTTCTACGATAGCCAAAAACATTCAGTACTTC. Its protein is CSARMPTSSTIAKNIQYF.